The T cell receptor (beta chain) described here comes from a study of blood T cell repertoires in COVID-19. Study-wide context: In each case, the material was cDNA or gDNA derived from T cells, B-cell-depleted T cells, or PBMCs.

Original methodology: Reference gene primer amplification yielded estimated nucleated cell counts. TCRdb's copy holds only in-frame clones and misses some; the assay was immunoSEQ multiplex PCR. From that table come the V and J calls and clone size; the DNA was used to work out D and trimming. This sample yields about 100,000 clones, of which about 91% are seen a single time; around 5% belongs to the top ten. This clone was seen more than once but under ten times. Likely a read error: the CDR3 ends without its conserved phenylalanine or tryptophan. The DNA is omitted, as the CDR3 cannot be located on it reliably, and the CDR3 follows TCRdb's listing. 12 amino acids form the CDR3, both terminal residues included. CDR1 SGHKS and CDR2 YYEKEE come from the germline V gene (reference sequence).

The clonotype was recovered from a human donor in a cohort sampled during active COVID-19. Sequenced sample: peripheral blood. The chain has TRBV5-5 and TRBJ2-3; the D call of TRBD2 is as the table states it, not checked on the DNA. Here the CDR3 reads CASSSPTIGWEV.